What follows describes a single TCR beta chain. Its antigen is not known. The data were taken from a study of blood T cells in healthy people across ages. Study conclusions and caveats: Per million T cells, TCR beta diversity dropped about linearly as age rose.

CDR3 length equals 14 residues. Germline V gives CDR1 MNHEY, CDR2 SMNVEV (reference sequence). A second PCR of roughly 7 to 11 cycles used a sample-barcoded 5' primer and a J-beta primer mix. TCRdb called the 5' RACE reads again in MiXCR, with one record for every CDR3 protein. The data contain hundreds of thousands of distinct CDR3 sequences, about 61% of them singletons. The J gene is TRBJ2-7, the V gene TRBV27; maybe TRBD1 (5 bases). The J call is uncertain, as TRBJ2-5 better fits the DNA end. The clonotype was recovered from a man in his forties in good health. The sequencing input was blood. This chain's CDR3 is CASSLSYQGETQYF. CDR3 coding DNA: TGTGCCAGCAGTTTATCGTACCAGGGCGAGACCCAGTACTTC.